Listed here are 7 T cell receptor beta chains from one sample, sequenced in a study of monozygotic twins with inflammatory bowel disease. TCRdb re-called the 5' RACE reads and gives one entry per CDR3 protein, without DNA. The table for this sample gives approximately 400,000 distinct CDR3 sequences. Sequencing was carried out using blood. The receptors stem from a human donor with ulcerative colitis or Crohn's disease, or a healthy co-twin of an affected twin (not recorded which).

This rearrangement joins TRBV15 to TRBJ1-4; TCRdb picks TRBD1, but there is no DNA to check that call. The CDR3 runs to 15 residues. The germline CDR1 and CDR2 sequences are LNHNV and YYDKDF (reference sequence). The CDR3 loop reads CATSGGTPGIKKLFF.

The rearrangement links TRBV28 to TRBJ2-5. Per germline, CDR1 MDHEN and CDR2 SYDVKM. The CDR3 has 15 residues. The CDR3 protein is CASSSRLELQETQYF. The variable domain in full, completed from reference TRBV28 and TRBJ2-5, reads DVKVTQSSRYLVKRTGEKVFLECVQDMDHENMFWYRQDPGLGLRLIYFSYDVKMKEKGDIPEGYSVSREKKERFSLILESASTNQTSMYLCASSSRLELQETQYFGPGTRLLVL.

V usage is TRBV5-1 and J usage is TRBJ2-7; TCRdb picks TRBD1, but there is no DNA to check that call. This CDR3 has 14 amino acids. CDR1 and CDR2 from the germline V gene are SGHRS and YFSETQ. CDR3 sequence reads: CASSLGGTLNEQNF.

The V and J genes are TRBV2 and TRBJ1-2; lacking DNA, the TRBD1 call made by TCRdb goes unchecked. This CDR3 is 13 amino acids long. CDR1 is SNHLY, CDR2 FYNNEI, per germline. This chain's CDR3 is CASSPGQAGRYTF. The entire variable domain, with the rest obtained from reference TRBV2 and TRBJ1-2, is as follows: EPEVTQTPSHQVTQMGQEVILRCVPISNHLYFYWYRQILGQKVEFLVSFYNNEISEKSEIFDDQFSVERPDGSNFTLKIRSTKLEDSAMYFCASSPGQAGRYTFGSGTRLTVV.

V and J are TRBV15 and TRBJ2-3; with no DNA, the TCRdb D assignment of TRBD2 cannot be verified. CDR3 length equals 12 residues. CDR1 is LNHNV and CDR2 is YYDKDF in the germline V gene (reference sequence). The chain's CDR3 is CATASSPDTQYF.

The rearrangement uses TRBV29-1 and TRBJ1-4. This CDR3 is 15 amino acids long. The germline gives CDR1 SQVTM, CDR2 ANQGSEA. CDR3 loop: CSVQKTSATNEKLFF.

The J gene is TRBJ1-1, the V gene TRBV20-1; the D gene TCRdb calls, TRBD1, cannot be checked with no DNA. The V gene's germline CDR1 is DFQATT and CDR2 SNEGSKA (reference sequence). The CDR3 contains 13 residues. This CDR3 reads CSAETDRDTEAFF.